These T cell receptor beta chains were read from a single sample in a study of T cells after yellow fever vaccination. TCRdb re-analysed the 5' RACE reads in MiXCR, keeping a single row per CDR3 protein. This sample has 500,000 to 650,000 distinct CDR3 sequences, with approximately 13% found just once. Sequenced here: PBMCs, sampled on the day of the yellow fever booster vaccination. The source is a man aged 30-40 years who received the YFV17D yellow fever vaccine. CDR3s include the opening cysteine and the closing phenylalanine or tryptophan. A D gene is named only where the DNA matches it firmly. Only some rows state a clone size, as once, few, many or a class for expanded clones.

TRBV5-1	-	-	TRBJ2-1	CASSPLNRDSYNEQFF	TGCGCCAGCAGCCCGCTTAACAGAGACTCCTACAATGAGCAGTTCTTC
TRBV20-1	-	TRBD1	TRBJ2-3	CSAQRRTGNTDTQYF	TGCAGTGCTCAGAGGCGGACAGGAAACACAGATACGCAGTATTTT
TRBV28	few	TRBD2	TRBJ2-3	CASSLVLIREGLGDTQYF	TGTGCCAGCAGTTTAGTCTTGATCAGGGAGGGCCTGGGGGATACGCAGTATTTT
TRBV12-3/TRBV12-4	few	TRBD2	TRBJ2-1	CASSPERENSYNEQFF	TGTGCCAGCAGTCCCGAGCGGGAGAACTCCTACAATGAGCAGTTCTTC
TRBV9	-	-	TRBJ2-1	CASSAPIQDLSYNEQFF	TGTGCCAGCAGCGCACCCATTCAGGACCTCTCCTACAATGAGCAGTTCTTC
TRBV2	-	TRBD1	TRBJ1-4	CASSEAELLDRLFF	TGTGCCAGCAGTGAAGCAGAACTGTTGGACAGGCTGTTTTTT
TRBV5-4	few	TRBD2	TRBJ2-5	CASSLRREGETQYF	TGTGCCAGCAGCTTGAGGCGGGAGGGAGAGACCCAGTACTTC
TRBV6-6	-	-	TRBJ1-5	CASSSSANQPQHF	TGTGCCAGCAGTTCTTCAGCAAATCAGCCCCAGCATTTT
TRBV12-3/TRBV12-4	few	-	TRBJ1-5	CASSLGGHQPQHF	TGTGCCAGCAGTTTGGGGGGGCATCAGCCCCAGCATTTT
TRBV10-3	few	-	TRBJ2-3	CAISESLLRTDTQYF	TGTGCCATCAGTGAGTCTCTACTCCGCACAGATACGCAGTATTTT
TRBV5-1	-	-	TRBJ2-1	CASSRVGEQFF	TGCGCCAGCAGCCGGGTGGGAGAGCAGTTCTTC
TRBV5-5	-	TRBD1	TRBJ1-5	CASSSGQYSNQPQHF	TGTGCCAGCAGCTCGGGACAGTATAGCAATCAGCCCCAGCATTTT
TRBV29-1	-	TRBD2	TRBJ2-5	CSVDASGSGETQYF	TGCAGCGTTGACGCTAGCGGGAGTGGGGAGACCCAGTACTTC
TRBV5-1	few	TRBD2	TRBJ2-7	CASSSERESPYEQYF	TGCGCCAGCAGCTCGGAGCGGGAGTCCCCCTACGAGCAGTACTTC
TRBV12-3/TRBV12-4	few	TRBD2	TRBJ2-1	CASSLRLAGPRGHSNEQFF	TGTGCCAGCAGCCTAAGACTAGCGGGCCCAAGGGGGCACAGCAATGAGCAGTTCTTC
TRBV7-2	few	-	TRBJ2-3	CASSKLTGTLTDTQYF	TGTGCCAGCAGCAAACTTACCGGGACCCTCACAGATACGCAGTATTTT
TRBV11-2	-	-	TRBJ2-5	CASSLDPKETQYF	TGTGCCAGCAGCTTAGATCCTAAGGAGACCCAGTACTTC